A selection of T cell receptor beta chains follows, all from one sample in a study of blood T cell repertoires in COVID-19. Data came from immunoSEQ multiplex PCR; TCRdb stores just in-frame clones and leaves some out. The data show some 160,000 clones, around 80% seen once. Material for sequencing was peripheral blood. The source of these receptors is a woman aged 70-85 years who had recovered from COVID-19. The CDR3 runs from the conserved cysteine through the conserved F or W. Each record gives: D gene, V gene, clone size, J gene, CDR3 DNA, CDR3 protein. A D gene is named only where the DNA matches it firmly. Only some rows state a clone size, as once, few, many or a class for expanded clones.

d_call: .; v_call: TRBV5-1; clone_size: .; j_call: TRBJ2-2; cdr3_nt: TGCGCCAGCAGCCCTAGCTGGGGGGAGCTGTTTTTT; cdr3_aa: CASSPSWGELFF
d_call: TRBD1; v_call: TRBV4-2; clone_size: .; j_call: TRBJ1-1; cdr3_nt: TGTGCCAGCAGCGTCCTCGCAGGGGGGAACACTGAAGCTTTCTTT; cdr3_aa: CASSVLAGGNTEAFF
d_call: .; v_call: TRBV21-1; clone_size: .; j_call: TRBJ2-1; cdr3_nt: TGTGCCAGCAGCTCGCCCGACCACGGGGGACTAGAGTACAATGAGCAGTTCTTC; cdr3_aa: CASSSPDHGGLEYNEQFF
d_call: .; v_call: TRBV27; clone_size: many; j_call: TRBJ2-1; cdr3_nt: TGTGCCAGCAGTTTTTATCCCGGGGAAACCTCCTACAATGAGCAGTTCTTC; cdr3_aa: CASSFYPGETSYNEQFF
d_call: .; v_call: TRBV7-2; clone_size: .; j_call: TRBJ1-1; cdr3_nt: TGTGCCAGCAGCCGCCCACAGGTCACTGAAGCTTTCTTT; cdr3_aa: CASSRPQVTEAFF
d_call: .; v_call: TRBV30; clone_size: .; j_call: TRBJ2-5; cdr3_nt: TGTGCCTGGATTGGGGGCCCTTCGGCGGCACTGGGGACCCAGTACTTC; cdr3_aa: CAWIGGPSAALGTQYF
d_call: .; v_call: TRBV11-2; clone_size: .; j_call: TRBJ1-1; cdr3_nt: TGTGCCAGCAGCTTAGCGGTGAACACTGAAGCTTTCTTT; cdr3_aa: CASSLAVNTEAFF
d_call: .; v_call: TRBV9; clone_size: .; j_call: TRBJ1-5; cdr3_nt: TGTGCCAGCAGCGTGCGTCCCAATCAGCCCCAGCATTTT; cdr3_aa: CASSVRPNQPQHF
d_call: TRBD2; v_call: TRBV18; clone_size: once; j_call: TRBJ2-3; cdr3_nt: TGTGCCAGCTCCCGCACTACTAGCGGGGGGACAGATACGCAGTATTTT; cdr3_aa: CASSRTTSGGTDTQYF
d_call: TRBD1; v_call: TRBV9; clone_size: once; j_call: TRBJ1-3; cdr3_nt: TGTGCCAGCAGCGTAGGCGGGACAGGGTCTGGAAACACCATATATTTT; cdr3_aa: CASSVGGTGSGNTIYF
d_call: TRBD2; v_call: TRBV5-6; clone_size: .; j_call: TRBJ2-3; cdr3_nt: TGTGCCAGCGCTCAGGGCACCCGCCTAGCGGGCAGCACAGATACGCAGTATTTT; cdr3_aa: CASAQGTRLAGSTDTQYF
d_call: .; v_call: TRBV5-4; clone_size: once; j_call: TRBJ2-5; cdr3_nt: TGTGCCAGCAGCTTCCGGGGTGGGGAGACCCAGTACTTC; cdr3_aa: CASSFRGGETQYF
d_call: TRBD1; v_call: TRBV4-3; clone_size: few; j_call: TRBJ2-7; cdr3_nt: TGCGCCAGCAGCCAGACAGGGTTCGAAGGCGAGCAGTACTTC; cdr3_aa: CASSQTGFEGEQYF
d_call: .; v_call: TRBV19; clone_size: .; j_call: TRBJ1-2; cdr3_nt: TGTGCCAGTAGTAGAAGTAGCTATGGCTACACCTTC; cdr3_aa: CASSRSSYGYTF
d_call: .; v_call: TRBV7-3; clone_size: .; j_call: TRBJ2-5; cdr3_nt: TGTGCCAGCAGCCAAGAGGGCATGGAGACCCAGTACTTC; cdr3_aa: CASSQEGMETQYF
d_call: TRBD1; v_call: TRBV4-1; clone_size: .; j_call: TRBJ2-1; cdr3_nt: TGCGCCAGCAGCCAAGCTGGACAGGGACTCTCCTACAATGAGCAGTTCTTC; cdr3_aa: CASSQAGQGLSYNEQFF
d_call: .; v_call: TRBV10-3; clone_size: .; j_call: TRBJ1-1; cdr3_nt: TGTGCCATCAGTCCGGGAGGGGCCGGCACTGAAGCTTTCTTT; cdr3_aa: CAISPGGAGTEAFF
d_call: .; v_call: TRBV11-3; clone_size: .; j_call: TRBJ2-5; cdr3_nt: TGTGCCAGCAGCGGGGGGAGCCGGACCCAGTACTTC; cdr3_aa: CASSGGSRTQYF
d_call: TRBD1; v_call: TRBV4-1; clone_size: .; j_call: TRBJ1-6; cdr3_nt: TGCGCCAGCAGCCAGACCGACAGGGCGTATAATTCACCCCTCCACTTT; cdr3_aa: CASSQTDRAYNSPLHF
d_call: .; v_call: TRBV6-6; clone_size: .; j_call: TRBJ1-1; cdr3_nt: TGTGCCAGCAGTTACTCGCGCACTGAAGCTTTCTTT; cdr3_aa: CASSYSRTEAFF
d_call: TRBD2; v_call: TRBV10-3; clone_size: .; j_call: TRBJ2-1; cdr3_nt: TGTGCCATCAGAGCGGGGGGACCTTACAATGAGCAGTTCTTC; cdr3_aa: CAIRAGGPYNEQFF
d_call: TRBD2; v_call: TRBV18; clone_size: .; j_call: TRBJ2-1; cdr3_nt: TGTGCCACCCCCGGGACTAGCGGGGGGGCCGGTAGCAATGAGCAGTTCTTC; cdr3_aa: CATPGTSGGAGSNEQFF
d_call: TRBD2; v_call: TRBV5-4; clone_size: .; j_call: TRBJ2-1; cdr3_nt: TGTGCCAGCAGCCCCTCTAGCGGGGGACCCCCTTTCTTC; cdr3_aa: CASSPSSGGPPFF
d_call: .; v_call: TRBV18; clone_size: .; j_call: TRBJ1-2; cdr3_nt: TGTGCCAGCTCACCACTGAGGACAGAGGGCTACACCTTC; cdr3_aa: CASSPLRTEGYTF
d_call: .; v_call: TRBV11-2; clone_size: few; j_call: TRBJ2-3; cdr3_nt: TGTGCCAGCAGCTTAGGGCAGGGAGGCCTAGAGTATTTT; cdr3_aa: CASSLGQGGLEYF
d_call: TRBD2; v_call: TRBV7-3; clone_size: .; j_call: TRBJ2-3; cdr3_nt: TGTGCCAGCAGCTTAATGGGAGGGGTTAACACAGATACGCAGTATTTT; cdr3_aa: CASSLMGGVNTDTQYF
d_call: TRBD2; v_call: TRBV10-2; clone_size: .; j_call: TRBJ2-1; cdr3_nt: TGCGCCAGCAGTGATGGGGTAGCGGGAGGGTTTTACAATGAGCAGTTCTTC; cdr3_aa: CASSDGVAGGFYNEQFF
d_call: .; v_call: TRBV30; clone_size: .; j_call: TRBJ1-2; cdr3_nt: TGTGCCTGGAGTGGCGGTGGCTACACCTTC; cdr3_aa: CAWSGGGYTF
d_call: .; v_call: TRBV5-6; clone_size: .; j_call: TRBJ1-3; cdr3_nt: TGTGCCAGCAGCTTGCGACAGGCCGGGAACACCATATATTTT; cdr3_aa: CASSLRQAGNTIYF
d_call: TRBD1; v_call: TRBV11-1; clone_size: .; j_call: TRBJ1-4; cdr3_nt: TGTGCCAGCAGCTACCGGGACAGTGAAAAACTGTTTTTT; cdr3_aa: CASSYRDSEKLFF
d_call: TRBD2; v_call: TRBV19; clone_size: .; j_call: TRBJ2-3; cdr3_nt: TGTGCCAGTAGTTCCGGACTAGCGGGAAGCACAGATACGCAGTATTTT; cdr3_aa: CASSSGLAGSTDTQYF
d_call: TRBD1; v_call: TRBV29-1; clone_size: .; j_call: TRBJ2-3; cdr3_nt: TGCAGCGTTGAAGAGCTGGGCCTAGGGGGCTTGTATGCAGATACGCAGTATTTT; cdr3_aa: CSVEELGLGGLYADTQYF
d_call: .; v_call: TRBV27; clone_size: .; j_call: TRBJ1-5; cdr3_nt: TGTGCCAGCAGTTTATCGATGGGGGGGTACCTTAGCAATCAGCCCCAGCATTTT; cdr3_aa: CASSLSMGGYLSNQPQHF